This T cell receptor (beta chain) derives from a study of regulatory T cells in long-lasting Graves disease. General observations from the study: There was favoring of TRBV28, TRBJ1-2 and TRBJ2-5 in persistent disease.

Arm-PCR of CDR3 regions with iRepertoire HTBI primers generated TCR beta libraries. Via MiXCR, TCRdb re-called the multiplex PCR reads, giving one row per CDR3 protein. The data hold around 500,000 distinct CDR3 sequences, with roughly 13% observed a single time. CDR1 is LNHDA and CDR2 is SQIVND in the germline V gene (reference sequence). With V trimmed by 5 bases and J by 7 bases, 12 bases remained unmatched. The CDR3 contains 17 residues. Sample time point: newly diagnosed GD, antithyroid drugs for less than 3 months. PBMC-extracted RNA yielded the TCR library. On this clonotype itself: Antigen: not known.

The same sample was also studied in work on T cells in Graves' hyperthyroidism and ophthalmopathy. As reported in that work: Patients with uncontrolled infections, other autoimmune diseases, pregnancy or lactation were excluded.

The gene calls are TRBV19 and TRBJ2-1; 12 nucleotides align to TRBD2. This material consisted of peripheral blood mononuclear cells (PBMCs), taken at new diagnosis, from a patient treated with antithyroid drugs. This sequence was found in a man younger than 40 with Graves disease. The chain's CDR3 is CASSLHSLAGGRNEQFF. The CDR3, as DNA: TGTGCCAGTAGTCTTCACTCACTAGCGGGAGGCCGAAATGAGCAGTTCTTC.